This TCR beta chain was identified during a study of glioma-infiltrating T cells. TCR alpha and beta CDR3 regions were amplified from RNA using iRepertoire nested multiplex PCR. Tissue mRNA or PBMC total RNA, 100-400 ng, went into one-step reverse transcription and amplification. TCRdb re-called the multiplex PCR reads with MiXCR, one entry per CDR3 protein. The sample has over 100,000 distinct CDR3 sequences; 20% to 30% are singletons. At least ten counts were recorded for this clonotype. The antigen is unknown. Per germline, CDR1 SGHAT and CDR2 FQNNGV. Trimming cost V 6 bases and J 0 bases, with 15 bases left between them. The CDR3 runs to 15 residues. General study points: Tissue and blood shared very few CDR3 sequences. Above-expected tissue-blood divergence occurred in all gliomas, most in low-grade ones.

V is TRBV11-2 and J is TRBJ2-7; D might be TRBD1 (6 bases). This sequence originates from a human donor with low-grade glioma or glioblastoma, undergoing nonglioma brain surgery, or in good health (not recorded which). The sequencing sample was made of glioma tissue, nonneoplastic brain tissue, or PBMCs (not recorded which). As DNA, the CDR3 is TGTGCCAGCAGATCCTCAGGGGCCCTCTCCTACGAGCAGTACTTC. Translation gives CASRSSGALSYEQYF.